This TCR beta chain was recovered during a study of cytomegalovirus exposure and HLA in healthy donors. Whole-study results and caveats: After further analysis at a later stage, some 15,000 TCR beta sequences were associated with HLA alleles at 0.05 false discovery rate. Reportedly, HLA-A and HLA-B alleles of most subjects were accurately predicted from TCR beta.

With 60 Vbeta and 13 Jbeta primers, the PCR was carried out. Clones were sequenced by immunoSEQ multiplex PCR, and TCRdb holds only the in-frame ones, with some missing. Across about 58,000 clones, the top ten clones capture 2% to 2.5% of the sample. The CDR3 runs to 15 residues. Germline V CDR1 and CDR2: GTSNPN, SVGIG (reference sequence). J gave up 0 bases and V 0 bases, and 5 bases lay outside the gene matches. In the case of this clone: Its antigen is not identified.

The source is a woman under 30 in good health and CMV-seronegative. The chain recombines TRBV30 with TRBJ2-7, with 7 bases lining up with TRBD2. Source material: PBMCs. CDR3 in DNA: TGTGCCTGGAGTGTCGGTAGCGGGTCCTCCTACGAGCAGTACTTC. Translation: CAWSVGSGSSYEQYF.